Following are 11 T cell receptor beta chains from one sample sequenced in a study of T cells in Graves' hyperthyroidism and ophthalmopathy. The TCR beta CDR3 regions underwent amplification using RNA transcripts as the source. With the HTBI primer set, the TCR CDR3 went through a first round of RT-PCR. Each CDR3 protein gets one entry after TCRdb re-called the multiplex PCR reads with MiXCR. The table includes under 350,000 distinct CDR3 sequences, less than 30% detected once. The sequencing sample was made of blood. The receptors were gathered from a man aged 35-49 years with Graves' hyperthyroidism that later progressed to Graves' ophthalmopathy.

This clonotype has ten or more counts. The chain joins TRBV2 to TRBJ2-2; D may be TRBD1 (5 bases). Germline-derived CDR1 and CDR2 are SNHLY and FYNNEI. V lost 2 bases to trimming and J lost 5 bases, with 15 bases between them. The CDR3 consists of 16 residues. The CDR3 sequence is CASSELSAGRTGELFF. CDR3 coding DNA: TGTGCCAGCAGTGAACTATCGGCAGGGCGTACCGGGGAGCTGTTTTTT.

At least ten counts were recorded for this clonotype. This rearrangement joins TRBV7-8 to TRBJ1-1; TRBD1 is a possible D gene (6 bases). The ends were cut back, 4 bases at V and 6 bases at J, with 21 bases in the middle. Per germline, CDR1 SGHVS and CDR2 FQNEAQ. This CDR3 spans 16 amino acids. The CDR3 sequence is CASSSSGGGFYAEAFF. CDR3 sequence (DNA): TGTGCCAGCAGCTCATCGGGAGGGGGGTTTTATGCTGAAGCTTTCTTT.

The table lists this clonotype with many counts. The gene calls are TRBV7-8 and TRBJ2-2, with D possibly TRBD2 on 6 matching bases. Trimming took 5 bases from V and 2 from J, leaving 12 bases between them. The CDR3 totals 15 residues. CDR1 is SGHVS, CDR2 FQNEAQ, per germline. CDR3 sequence (DNA): TGTGCCAGCAGCCAGCCGGGACTCAACACCGGGGAGCTGTTTTTT. Translation gives CASSQPGLNTGELFF.

This clonotype was seen many times. V and J are TRBV5-1 and TRBJ2-7; 8 bases are shared with TRBD2. Germline V gene data show CDR1 as SGHRS and CDR2 as YFSETQ. This CDR3 contains 17 residues. V was clipped by 4 bases and J by 1 base; unmatched bases: 13. The chain's CDR3 is CASSLFPSSGQSYEQYF. Written as DNA, the CDR3 is TGCGCCAGCAGCCTTTTTCCCTCTAGCGGGCAATCCTACGAGCAGTACTTC.

In its sample, this clonotype was seen many times. The rearrangement links TRBV3-1 to TRBJ1-2; D uncertain. V was cut by 3 bases and J by 4 bases, with 15 bases left in between. CDR3 length: 15 amino acids. Germline V CDR1 and CDR2: LGHDT, YNNKEL (reference sequence). The CDR3 spells CASSQASGKSYGYTF. CDR3 nucleotides: TGTGCCAGCAGCCAGGCATCGGGGAAATCCTATGGCTACACCTTC.

The table lists this clonotype with a few counts. The rearrangement joins TRBV7-3 to TRBJ2-3; 8 positions match TRBD1. V lost 6 bases, J lost 12 bases, and 11 bases stayed unmatched. Looked up from germline, CDR1 is SGHTA and CDR2 is FQGTGA. The CDR3 covers 13 residues. CDR3 sequence: CASRKHAGGSQYF. The CDR3 DNA is TGTGCCAGCAGAAAACATGCAGGGGGCTCCCAGTATTTT.

This clonotype has ten or more counts. A read error may produce the germline difference seen at one junction end. The J gene is TRBJ2-7, the V gene TRBV12-3 or TRBV12-4; D call uncertain. CDR3 length: 12 amino acids. CDR3: CASSPQGPQFDF. The DNA of the CDR3 is TGTGCCAGCAGTCCCCAAGGTCCCCAGTTTGACTTC.

This clonotype has a count of ten or more. This chain connects TRBV7-2 to TRBJ1-3; D gene ambiguous. Germline V lookup: CDR1 SGHTA, CDR2 FQGNSA. V dropped 5 bases and J dropped 3 bases, with 11 bases sitting between them. CDR3 size: 14 residues. The CDR3 region has the DNA TGTGCCAGCAGCCCACCCCCGCTTGGAAACACCATATATTTT. Translating gives CASSPPPLGNTIYF.

This clonotype showed up many times. The chain recombines TRBV6-1 with TRBJ2-7, with 7 bases that match TRBD1. The CDR3 sequence is 16 residues long. The germline V gene has CDR1 MNHNS and CDR2 SASEGT. The ends lost 8 bases at V and 7 bases at J; junction bases unmatched: 20. DNA for the CDR3: TGTGCCAGCTCCAGATTCCTGGGGGACAGAAGGTTGGAGCAGTACTTC. Protein sequence: CASSRFLGDRRLEQYF.

This clonotype was seen many times. This chain connects TRBV27 to TRBJ1-2; 7 bases agree with TRBD1. The CDR3 covers 15 residues. The germline V gene encodes CDR1 MNHEY and CDR2 SMNVEV (reference sequence). With 4 bases clipped from V and 5 bases from J, the junction kept 10 bases outside the gene matches. The CDR3 DNA reads TGTGCCAGCAGTTCACCCGTACAGGGGCGGTATGGCTACACCTTC. Protein product: CASSSPVQGRYGYTF.

The chain employs TRBV2 and TRBJ2-2; perhaps TRBD1 as D (5 bases). The V end was cut by 7 bases, the J end by 7 bases, with 16 bases between. CDR1 SNHLY and CDR2 FYNNEI come from the germline V gene. CDR3 length: 14 amino acids. CDR3 bases: TGTGCCAGCACTTGGGGCTTTGATGACGGGGAGCTGTTTTTT. Its translation: CASTWGFDDGELFF.